One and the same sample provided the 23 T cell receptor beta chains below, sequenced in a study of T cells in Graves' hyperthyroidism and ophthalmopathy. From RNA transcripts, TCR beta CDR3 regions were amplified. A first-round RT-PCR of the TCR CDR3 used the HTBI primer set. MiXCR was run by TCRdb on the multiplex PCR reads, yielding one entry per CDR3 protein. Among around 700,000 distinct CDR3 sequences, 15% to 20% were seen once, and the ten largest hold 16%. The sequencing input was blood. The receptors originated from a woman aged 45-65 years with Graves' hyperthyroidism that later progressed to Graves' ophthalmopathy.

This clonotype has ten or more counts. This chain links TRBV30 with TRBJ1-5, with D uncertain. Germline CDR1 and CDR2: GTSNPN and SVGIG (reference sequence). Trimming took off 2 bases at V and 4 bases at J, with 9 bases between the two ends. The CDR3 runs to 13 residues. CDR3 sequence reads: CAWSPGWNQPQHF. The CDR3 DNA sequence: TGTGCCTGGAGTCCCGGATGGAATCAGCCCCAGCATTTT. The variable domain in full, completed from reference TRBV30 and TRBJ1-5, reads SQTIHQWPATLVQPVGSPLSLECTVEGTSNPNLYWYRQAAGRGLQLLFYSVGIGQISSEVPQNLSASRPQDRQFILSSKKLLLSDSGFYLCAWSPGWNQPQHFGDGTRLSIL.

This clonotype occurred a few times. The chain links TRBV6-1 to TRBJ1-5; maybe TRBD1 (5 bases). The V and J ends lost 7 bases and 0 bases respectively, with 10 bases between them. Germline CDR1 MNHNS, CDR2 SASEGT. This CDR3 is 14 amino acids long. The CDR3 nucleotides are TGTGCCAGCAACCCAGGGAATAGCAATCAGCCCCAGCATTTT. It yields the protein CASNPGNSNQPQHF.

V is TRBV10-3 and J is TRBJ1-2; D is uncertain. Germline V CDR1 and CDR2: ENHRY, SYGVKD. Trimming cost V 1 base and J 6 bases, with 12 bases left between them. CDR3 size: 14 residues. The CDR3: CAISELLTPDGYTF. CDR3 coding DNA: TGTGCCATCAGTGAGTTATTAACACCGGATGGCTACACCTTC.

This clonotype was detected only a few times. This rearrangement joins TRBV10-3 to TRBJ2-1; TRBD2 agrees at 8 bases. This CDR3 is 19 amino acids long. The germline gives CDR1 ENHRY, CDR2 SYGVKD. V was pared by 8 bases and J by 0 bases, with 18 bases of the junction left unmatched. CDR3 DNA sequence: TGTGCCATCTCCCAAAGGGCCAGCGGGGGCGACAGCTCCTACAATGAGCAGTTCTTC. Protein: CAISQRASGGDSSYNEQFF.

This clonotype was counted ten times or more. The chain joins TRBV28 to TRBJ2-1; D not certain. Germline V gives CDR1 MDHEN, CDR2 SYDVKM. The CDR3 spans 16 residues. Deletions cut 6 bases from V and 1 base from J, with 16 bases between. The CDR3 nucleotides are TGTGCCAGCAGCCCTCCGAGGAAGGCTTCCTACAATGAGCAGTTCTTC. Translating it yields CASSPPRKASYNEQFF. The full variable domain, rest sourced from reference TRBV28 and TRBJ2-1, is DVKVTQSSRYLVKRTGEKVFLECVQDMDHENMFWYRQDPGLGLRLIYFSYDVKMKEKGDIPEGYSVSREKKERFSLILESASTNQTSMYLCASSPPRKASYNEQFFGPGTRLTVL.

This clonotype has ten or more counts. J is TRBJ2-1 and V is TRBV18; tentatively, D is TRBD2 (6 bases). The CDR3 loop spans 12 amino acids. Looked up from germline, CDR1 is KGHSH and CDR2 is LQKENI. V shed 2 bases and J shed 9 bases, with 8 bases lying between them. The CDR3 is CASSPSGVEQFF. CDR3 nucleotide sequence: TGTGCCAGCTCACCATCGGGGGTTGAGCAGTTCTTC.

CDR3 nucleotide sequence: TGTGCCAGCAGCGGACAGGACCTCTCCTACGAGCAGTACTTC. It specifies CASSGQDLSYEQYF. This sequence joins TRBV3-1 and TRBJ2-7; 7 bases match TRBD1. J was trimmed by 0 bases and V by 5 bases; bases with no gene match: 4. The V gene's germline CDR1 is LGHDT and CDR2 YNNKEL (reference sequence). CDR3 size: 14 residues.

The chain combines TRBV6-1 with TRBJ1-1; no firm D call. CDR1 MNHNS and CDR2 SASEGT come from the germline V gene. Trimming pared 6 bases from V and 7 bases from J, leaving 15 bases between. The CDR3 has 13 amino acids. CDR3: CASRDRKEGEAFF. In nucleotides, the CDR3 is TGTGCCAGCAGGGACCGGAAGGAGGGTGAAGCTTTCTTT.

This chain links TRBV29-1 with TRBJ2-1; tentatively, D is TRBD1 (6 bases). The CDR3 runs to 13 residues. V gave up 6 bases and J gave up 5 bases, with 14 bases separating them. CDR1 is SQVTM, CDR2 ANQGSEA, per germline. The CDR3 bases are TGCAGCGTGGGGGCGGGTAGGAACAATGAGCAGTTCTTC. Encoded protein: CSVGAGRNNEQFF.

The table lists this clonotype with a few counts. V gene TRBV9 combines with J gene TRBJ2-3; TRBD1 matches at 8 bases. With 6 bases clipped from V and 5 bases from J, the junction kept 11 bases outside the gene matches. CDR1 and CDR2 from the germline V gene are SGDLS and YYNGEE. The CDR3 has 15 amino acids. CDR3 sequence: CASTVAGQGGDTQYF. CDR3 sequence (DNA): TGTGCCAGCACAGTAGCAGGACAGGGTGGAGATACGCAGTATTTT.

The chain has TRBV25-1 and TRBJ1-2; possibly TRBD1 for D (5 bases). Trimming cost V 4 bases and J 8 bases, with 14 bases left between them. The CDR3 has 13 residues. Germline V gene sequence: CDR1 MGHDK, CDR2 SYGVNS. CDR3 sequence: CASSGLTGVGYTF. The CDR3 DNA sequence: TGTGCCAGCAGTGGCCTGACGGGGGTAGGCTACACCTTC.

In this sample, this clonotype turned up a few times. The chain is built from TRBV20-1 and TRBJ2-3, with a weak D call TRBD2 (6 bases). The CDR3 extends over 17 amino acids. V lost 1 base and J 2 bases, leaving 19 bases between the germline ends. From germline, CDR1 is DFQATT and CDR2 SNEGSKA (reference sequence). CDR3 in amino acids: CSARASLWLANTDTQYF. CDR3 in DNA: TGCAGTGCTAGAGCATCCCTATGGCTAGCGAACACAGATACGCAGTATTTT.

This clonotype was seen at least ten times. The chain uses TRBV18 and TRBJ1-5; D unclear. V shed 6 bases and J shed 2 bases, with 11 bases lying between them. There are 14 residues in the CDR3. The germline CDR1 and CDR2 sequences are KGHSH and LQKENI. The CDR3 DNA sequence: TGTGCCAGCTCCTGGGATCCAGGCAATCAGCCCCAGCATTTT. Protein sequence: CASSWDPGNQPQHF.

As concerns this clonotype: A much larger clone differs from this one at a single base, so this may be a read error. The chain employs TRBV6-1 and TRBJ1-5, with D perhaps TRBD1 (5 bases). The CDR3 covers 17 residues. The germline CDR1 and CDR2 sequences are MNHNS and SASEGT. The germline V and J ends were trimmed by 4 bases and 4 bases, with 20 bases remaining between them. CDR3 sequence reads: CASSGRDGSSRNQPQHF. The CDR3 DNA reads as TGTGCCAGCAGTGGCCGGGACGGCTCGTCTCGAAATCAGCCCCAGCATTTT.

The V gene is TRBV6-1, the J gene TRBJ2-3; maybe TRBD1 (6 bases). Germline values: CDR1 MNHNS, CDR2 SASEGT. V was clipped by 4 bases and J by 3 bases, with 17 bases between them. The CDR3 has 16 amino acids. CDR3 bases: TGTGCCAGCAGTGGCTCGACAGGATCTTTGACAGATACGCAGTATTTT. Amino acid sequence: CASSGSTGSLTDTQYF.

J is TRBJ1-5 and V is TRBV7-2; D unresolved. From germline, CDR1 is SGHTA and CDR2 FQGNSA. The CDR3 spans 17 residues. Trimming cost V 2 bases and J 1 base, with 15 bases left between them. Here the CDR3 reads CASSLFASHPSNQPQHF. CDR3 DNA sequence: TGTGCCAGCAGCTTATTCGCGAGTCATCCCAGCAATCAGCCCCAGCATTTT.

The rearrangement links TRBV29-1 to TRBJ2-5; TRBD2 agrees at 8 bases. This CDR3 comprises 14 residues. Germline loops: CDR1 SQVTM, CDR2 ANQGSEA. With V trimmed by 6 bases and J by 1 base, 7 bases remained unmatched. CDR3 residues: CSVGTSLSQETQYF. The CDR3 DNA sequence: TGCAGCGTGGGGACTAGTTTGTCCCAAGAGACCCAGTACTTC.

This chain connects TRBV5-1 to TRBJ2-3; 10 positions agree with TRBD2. The length of the CDR3 is 20 residues. Unmatched junction bases numbered 18, after V lost 0 bases and J lost 5 bases. Germline values: CDR1 SGHRS, CDR2 YFSETQ. Written as DNA, the CDR3 is TGCGCCAGCAGCTTGGGAAGCGGGGGGGCCCTCGGGTCCGTAATAGATACGCAGTATTTT. Translated, it gives CASSLGSGGALGSVIDTQYF.

This clonotype was picked up a small number of times. The chain carries TRBV28 and TRBJ1-4; 9 bases are shared with TRBD1. The V gene's germline CDR1 is MDHEN and CDR2 SYDVKM. This CDR3 is built from 16 residues. Trimming at V came to 4 bases and at J to 7 bases, leaving 10 bases not matched to a gene. CDR3 loop: CASSSYRQGEAEKLFF. CDR3 bases: TGTGCCAGCAGTTCATACCGACAGGGGGAGGCTGAAAAACTGTTTTTT.

This clonotype was observed at least ten times. The chain joins TRBV3-1 to TRBJ1-2; D remains ambiguous. The germline V gene has CDR1 LGHDT and CDR2 YNNKEL (reference sequence). The CDR3 sequence is 15 residues long. Trimming took 0 bases from V and 7 from J, leaving 15 bases between them. CDR3 residues: CASSQEVGTIRGYTF. CDR3 coding DNA: TGTGCCAGCAGCCAAGAGGTCGGCACAATCCGTGGCTACACCTTC.

This clonotype showed up many times. This sequence joins TRBV5-1 and TRBJ2-7, with D perhaps assigned TRBD1 or TRBD2 (5 bases each). Germline loops: CDR1 SGHRS, CDR2 YFSETQ. The V end was cut by 0 bases, the J end by 2 bases, with 9 bases between. This CDR3 has 14 residues. The CDR3 nucleotides read TGCGCCAGCAGCTTGGAAGAGGGGACCTACGAGCAGTACTTC. Translation gives CASSLEEGTYEQYF.

The rearrangement links TRBV10-2 to TRBJ2-4, with 9 bases matching TRBD2. With V trimmed by 0 bases and J by 0 bases, 9 bases remained unmatched. The CDR3 is 19 residues long. The V gene's germline CDR1 is WSHSY and CDR2 SAAADI. CDR3 residues: CASSESGIAGDGAKNIQYF. The CDR3 DNA sequence: TGCGCCAGCAGTGAGTCTGGGATAGCGGGGGATGGAGCCAAAAACATTCAGTACTTC.

There are a few counts of this clonotype. At one end the junction does not follow the germline gene, possibly because of a read error. The CDR3 spells CARSVREEQYF. DNA of the CDR3: TGTGCCCGGAGTGTACGGGAGGAGCAGTACTTC. The V gene is TRBV30, the J gene TRBJ2-7; the D gene is possibly TRBD2 (6 bases). This CDR3 has 11 amino acids. Per the germline V gene, CDR1 is GTSNPN and CDR2 is SVGIG (reference sequence).